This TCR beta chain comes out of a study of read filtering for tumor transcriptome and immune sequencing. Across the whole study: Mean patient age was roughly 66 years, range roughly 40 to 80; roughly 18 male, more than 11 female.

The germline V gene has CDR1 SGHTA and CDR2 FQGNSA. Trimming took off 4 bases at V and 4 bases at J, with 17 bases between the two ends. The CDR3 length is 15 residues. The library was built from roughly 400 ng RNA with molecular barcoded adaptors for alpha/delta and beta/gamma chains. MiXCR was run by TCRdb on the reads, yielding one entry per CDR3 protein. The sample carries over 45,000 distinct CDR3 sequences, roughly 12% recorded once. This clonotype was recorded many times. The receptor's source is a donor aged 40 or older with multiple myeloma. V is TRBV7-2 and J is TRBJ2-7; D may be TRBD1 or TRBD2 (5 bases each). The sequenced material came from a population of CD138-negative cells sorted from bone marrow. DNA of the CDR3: TGTGCCAGCAGCTGGCGGACCCAGGGCGGGTACGAGCAGTACTTC. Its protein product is CASSWRTQGGYEQYF.